What follows are 15 T cell receptor beta chains derived from one specimen sequenced in a study of beta chain features in type 1 diabetes. As every portion of the isolated RNA was reverse transcribed, the sequencing read expressed TCRB transcripts. The repertoire was sequenced with immunoSEQ multiplex PCR; TCRdb's copy has only in-frame clones and lacks some. The table lists around 350,000 clones, 10% to 15% of them singletons. Sequences were obtained from naive CD4+ T cells from blood. Receptor source: a man between 18 and 29 years old in good health.

This clone has only a few counts. The same CDR3 also results from other DNA sequences found in this sample. For the CDR3, the DNA is TGTGCCAGCAGCCTACCCGGGGGGGGGACAGATACGCAGTATTTT. This codes for CASSLPGGGTDTQYF. The chain is built from TRBV28 and TRBJ2-3; 8 bases map to TRBD2. This CDR3 has 15 amino acids. Germline V gene data show CDR1 as MDHEN and CDR2 as SYDVKM. V was pared by 6 bases and J by 3 bases, with 8 bases of the junction left unmatched. The complete variable domain, with remaining parts taken from reference TRBV28 and TRBJ2-3, reads DVKVTQSSRYLVKRTGEKVFLECVQDMDHENMFWYRQDPGLGLRLIYFSYDVKMKEKGDIPEGYSVSREKKERFSLILESASTNQTSMYLCASSLPGGGTDTQYFGPGTRLTVL.

This clone turned up a few times. V and J are TRBV7-2 and TRBJ2-2; 12 positions agree with TRBD2. J was trimmed by 7 bases and V by 3 bases; bases with no gene match: 6. In germline, CDR1 is SGHTA, CDR2 FQGNSA. The CDR3 contains 16 residues. CDR3 amino acids: CASSFGTSGSGGELFF. CDR3 sequence (DNA): TGTGCCAGCAGCTTCGGGACTAGCGGGTCCGGCGGGGAGCTGTTTTTT.

The genes are TRBV5-6 and TRBJ2-5, with TRBD2 matching over 15 bases. Germline values: CDR1 SGHDT, CDR2 YYEEEE. CDR3 length: 15 residues. The V gene end was trimmed by 2 bases and the J gene end by 13 bases; junction bases not matched to a gene: 9. The CDR3 region has the DNA TGTGCCAGCAGCTTAGGACTAGCGGGAGGGCTAAGAGGGTACTTC. Translated: CASSLGLAGGLRGYF.

A note on this clone: In the same sample, other DNA sequences code for this CDR3. J is TRBJ2-5 and V is TRBV18; TRBD1 matches 8 bases. The CDR3 is 14 amino acids. J lost 1 base, V lost 6 bases, and 4 bases had no gene match. Germline CDR1 and CDR2: KGHSH and LQKENI. CDR3 sequence: CASSPDRVQETQYF. In DNA, the CDR3 is TGTGCCAGCTCCCCGGACAGGGTCCAAGAGACCCAGTACTTC. The full variable domain, its missing parts supplied by reference TRBV18 and TRBJ2-5, is NAGVMQNPRHLVRRRGQEARLRCSPMKGHSHVYWYRQLPEEGLKFMVYLQKENIIDESGMPKERFSAEFPKEGPSILRIQQVVRGDSAAYFCASSPDRVQETQYFGPGTRLLVL.

V and J are TRBV5-4 and TRBJ2-5, with 9 bases that match TRBD2. This CDR3 has 16 residues. In germline, CDR1 is SGHNT, CDR2 YYREEE (reference sequence). V shed 4 bases, J shed 1 base, and the junction held 8 bases outside the gene matches. The DNA for the CDR3 is TGTGCCAGCAGCCCCGGTGCTAGCGGGACCCAAGAGACCCAGTACTTC. Protein: CASSPGASGTQETQYF.

This clone was seen only a few times. One junction end does not reproduce the germline sequence, and a read error may be involved. The chain uses TRBV6-5 and TRBJ2-3, with 8 bases fitting TRBD1. CDR3 size: 15 residues. The germline CDR1 and CDR2 sequences are MNHEY and SVGAGI. In DNA, the CDR3 is TGTGCCAGCAGTTACTCGCAGCAGGGGGCAGAGACGCAGTATTTT. This encodes CASSYSQQGAETQYF.

The rearrangement links TRBV27 to TRBJ1-2; the match to TRBD1 covers 7 bases. This CDR3 region has 14 residues. From germline, CDR1 is MNHEY and CDR2 SMNVEV (reference sequence). Trimming took 7 bases from V and 1 from J; bases not matched to a gene: 6. CDR3 in amino acids: CASKGRGSNYGYTF. CDR3 DNA: TGTGCCAGCAAAGGCAGGGGGAGTAACTATGGCTACACCTTC.

This clone came up a few times. The genes are TRBV19 and TRBJ2-5; weak D call: TRBD1 (6 bases). CDR3 length: 14 residues. Trimming pared 5 bases from V and 2 bases from J, leaving 12 bases between. Germline V gives CDR1 LNHDA, CDR2 SQIVND (reference sequence). Written as DNA, the CDR3 is TGTGCCAGTAGTCCGAGGGGGTTACAAGAGACCCAGTACTTC. Its translation: CASSPRGLQETQYF.

V usage is TRBV19 and J usage is TRBJ1-1, with D hard to call. The CDR3 is 13 amino acids. V was cut by 4 bases and J by 0 bases, with 6 bases left in between. CDR1 is LNHDA and CDR2 is SQIVND in the germline V gene (reference sequence). The CDR3 sequence: CASSNSMNTEAFF. In nucleotides, the CDR3 is TGTGCCAGTAGTAACAGCATGAACACTGAAGCTTTCTTT.

This clone came up once. This rearrangement joins TRBV6-5 to TRBJ2-1; 9 bases line up with TRBD1. CDR1 and CDR2 from the germline V gene are MNHEY and SVGAGI. The CDR3 sequence is 15 residues long. J gave up 9 bases and V 0 bases, and 6 bases lay outside the gene matches. The CDR3 region has the DNA TGTGCCAGCAGTTACTCACAGGGGGCGCGGGGTGAGCAGTTCTTC. It codes for CASSYSQGARGEQFF.

This clone turned up a few times. The J gene is TRBJ1-5, the V gene TRBV29-1; D perhaps matches TRBD1 (6 bases). Germline loops: CDR1 SQVTM, CDR2 ANQGSEA. The CDR3 runs 15 residues. Trimming removed 5 bases from V and 2 bases from J, with 16 bases in between. CDR3 bases: TGCAGCGTTCAGTGGGGGGGCGCAGGCAATCAGCCCCAGCATTTT. Residues: CSVQWGGAGNQPQHF.

For the CDR3, the DNA is TGTGCCAGCAGTTTGGACAGGGGGCAGGATACGCAGTATTTT. This codes for CASSLDRGQDTQYF. V and J are TRBV27 and TRBJ2-3, with 11 nucleotides matching TRBD1. With V trimmed by 3 bases and J by 6 bases, 2 bases remained unmatched. CDR3 length: 14 amino acids. Germline V CDR1 and CDR2: MNHEY, SMNVEV (reference sequence).

The rearrangement links TRBV7-9 to TRBJ2-3; 12 bases align to TRBD2. Germline V gene data show CDR1 as SEHNR and CDR2 as FQNEAQ (reference sequence). The CDR3 runs 15 residues. Trimming removed 7 bases from V and 4 bases from J; junction bases left unmatched: 6. The CDR3 sequence: CASNRLAGGADTQYF. The CDR3 coding sequence is TGTGCCAGCAATCGGCTAGCGGGAGGGGCAGATACGCAGTATTTT.

A few counts support this clone. The genes are TRBV30 and TRBJ2-3; 7 bases fit TRBD2. V trimming: 1 base; J trimming: 7 bases; junction bases outside the gene matches: 2. Germline V gene sequence: CDR1 GTSNPN, CDR2 SVGIG (reference sequence). The CDR3 has 12 amino acids. CDR3: CAWSAGGYTQYF. Written as DNA, the CDR3 is TGTGCCTGGAGTGCCGGGGGGTATACGCAGTATTTT.

This clone was picked up a small number of times. The CDR3 here is CASSLVGTGEVDEQFF. In DNA, the CDR3 is TGCGCCAGCAGCTTGGTTGGGACAGGGGAGGTCGATGAGCAGTTCTTC. The gene calls are TRBV5-1 and TRBJ2-1; TRBD1 matches at 10 bases. The CDR3 is 16 residues long. V shed 0 bases and J 8 bases; nucleotides not matched to a gene: 8. Germline assignment: CDR1 SGHRS and CDR2 YFSETQ.